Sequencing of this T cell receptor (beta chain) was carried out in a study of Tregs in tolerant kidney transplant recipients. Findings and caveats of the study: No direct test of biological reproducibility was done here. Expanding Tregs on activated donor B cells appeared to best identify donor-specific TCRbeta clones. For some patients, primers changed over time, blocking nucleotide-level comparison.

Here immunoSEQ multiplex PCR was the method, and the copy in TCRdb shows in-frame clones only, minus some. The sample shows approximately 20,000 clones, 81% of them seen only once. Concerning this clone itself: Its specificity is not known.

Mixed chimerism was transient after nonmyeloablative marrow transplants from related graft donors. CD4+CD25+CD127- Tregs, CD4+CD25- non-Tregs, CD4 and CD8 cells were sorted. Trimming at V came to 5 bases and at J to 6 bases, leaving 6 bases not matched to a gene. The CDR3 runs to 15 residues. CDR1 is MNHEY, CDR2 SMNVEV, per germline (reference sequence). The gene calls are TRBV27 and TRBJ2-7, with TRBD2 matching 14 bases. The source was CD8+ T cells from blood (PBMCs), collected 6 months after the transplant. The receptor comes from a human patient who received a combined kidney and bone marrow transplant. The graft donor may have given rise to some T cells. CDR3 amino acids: CASSKGLAGVVEQYF. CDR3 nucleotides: TGTGCCAGCAGTAAGGGACTAGCGGGAGTCGTCGAGCAGTACTTC.